The entry below gives a single TCR beta chain sequence along with its context. No antigen is known for it. Assay: immunoSEQ multiplex PCR; the TCRdb copy retains only in-frame clones and omits some. The table lists approximately 110,000 clones, 85% to 95% of them singletons. The data stem from a study of OX40 agonist ivuxolimab in advanced cancers. As for the study in general: Three patients, one with hepatocellular carcinoma and two with cutaneous melanoma, achieved partial responses. Findings of the study overall: Within 6 weeks, CD4+ and CD8+ blood T cells expanded clonally at 0.1 to 3.0 mg/kg. At 0.1-3.0 mg/kg, partial responders had clonal expansion among the lowest observed.

Germline CDR1 and CDR2: SNHLY and FYNNEI. CDR3 length: 13 residues. V dropped 2 bases and J dropped 4 bases, with 8 bases sitting between them. The chain uses TRBV2 and TRBJ2-5; D gene ambiguous. This TCR derives from an adult with an advanced solid tumor such as melanoma, head and neck, liver or kidney cancer. This sample comprised CD4+ or CD8+ T cells sorted from blood, obtained in a trial of the OX40 agonist ivuxolimab. CDR3 region: CASSESRVETQYF. The CDR3 DNA reads as TGTGCCAGCAGTGAAAGTCGAGTAGAGACCCAGTACTTC.